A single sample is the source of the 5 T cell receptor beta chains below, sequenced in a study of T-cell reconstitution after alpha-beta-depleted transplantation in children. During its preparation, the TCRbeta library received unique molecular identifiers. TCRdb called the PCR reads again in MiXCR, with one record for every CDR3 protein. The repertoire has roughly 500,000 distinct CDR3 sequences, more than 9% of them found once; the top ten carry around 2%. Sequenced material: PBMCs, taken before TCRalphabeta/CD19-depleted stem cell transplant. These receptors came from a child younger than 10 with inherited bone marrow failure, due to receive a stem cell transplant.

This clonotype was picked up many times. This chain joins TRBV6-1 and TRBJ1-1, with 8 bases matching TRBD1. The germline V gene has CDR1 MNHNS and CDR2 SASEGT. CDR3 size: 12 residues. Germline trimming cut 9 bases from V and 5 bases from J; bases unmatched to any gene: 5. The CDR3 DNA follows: TGTGCCAGTAGAACAGGGGGGACTGAAGCTTTCTTT. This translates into CASRTGGTEAFF.

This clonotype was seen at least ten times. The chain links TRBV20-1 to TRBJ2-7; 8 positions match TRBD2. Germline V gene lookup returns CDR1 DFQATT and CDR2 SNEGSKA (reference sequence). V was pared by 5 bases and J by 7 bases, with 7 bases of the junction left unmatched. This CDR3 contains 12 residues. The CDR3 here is CSARRIAGEQYF. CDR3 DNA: TGCAGTGCTCGACGTATAGCGGGGGAGCAGTACTTC.

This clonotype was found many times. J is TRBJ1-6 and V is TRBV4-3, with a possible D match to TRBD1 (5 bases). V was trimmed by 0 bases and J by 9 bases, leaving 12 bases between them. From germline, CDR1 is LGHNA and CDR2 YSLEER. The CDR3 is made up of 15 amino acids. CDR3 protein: CASSQDRGSGSPLHF. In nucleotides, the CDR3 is TGCGCCAGCAGCCAAGATCGGGGGTCGGGTTCACCCCTCCACTTT.

CDR3 in DNA: TGTGCCAGCAGTGAATACCGGTACAGCCTAGCGCAGTTCTTC. Amino acids: CASSEYRYSLAQFF. This chain connects TRBV25-1 to TRBJ2-1, with a weak D call TRBD2 (5 bases). Per the germline V gene, CDR1 is MGHDK and CDR2 is SYGVNS. CDR3 length: 14 residues. V was shortened by 0 bases and J by 12 bases, with 15 bases between the two germline ends. Using reference TRBV25-1 and TRBJ2-1 for the parts outside the CDR3, the full variable domain is EADIYQTPRYLVIGTGKKITLECSQTMGHDKMYWYQQDPGMELHLIHYSYGVNSTEKGDLSSESTVSRIRTEHFPLTLESARPSHTSQYLCASSEYRYSLAQFFGPGTRLTVL.

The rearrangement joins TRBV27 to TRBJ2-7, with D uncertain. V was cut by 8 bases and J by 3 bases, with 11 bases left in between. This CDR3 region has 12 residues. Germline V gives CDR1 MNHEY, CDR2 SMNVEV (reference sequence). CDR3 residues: CASSGPHYEQYF. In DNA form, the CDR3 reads TGTGCCAGCTCCGGGCCTCACTACGAGCAGTACTTC.